The 14 T cell receptor beta chains given below trace back to one sample, sequenced in a study of T cell repertoires in cytomegalovirus infection. These receptors' targets are unknown. One entry per CDR3 protein, called by TCRdb with MiXCR from the reads. The table lists approximately 300,000 distinct CDR3 sequences, roughly 28% of them singletons. Sequencing was performed on cultured PBMCs, taken from culture after CMV antigen stimulation. The receptor source for this set is a human donor in good health (CMV status not recorded). Some clones in this sample may be carry-over from other donors' samples.

This clonotype was counted once. The rearrangement joins TRBV20-1 to TRBJ1-1; 7 bases are a match to TRBD1. CDR1 is DFQATT and CDR2 is SNEGSKA in the germline V gene (reference sequence). The CDR3 is made up of 14 amino acids. After removal of 6 bases from V and 2 bases from J, the junction contained 9 bases not matched to a gene. CDR3 bases: TGCAGTGCAACCGCAGCAGGGGGAAACACTGAAGCTTTCTTT. This gives the protein CSATAAGGNTEAFF.

The V and J genes are TRBV5-8 and TRBJ2-1; the match to TRBD1 covers 10 bases. This CDR3 contains 15 residues. Germline V gene sequence: CDR1 SGHTS, CDR2 YDEGEE. Trimming took 2 bases from V and 9 from J; bases not matched to a gene: 8. The CDR3 loop is CASSFHGTGVSEQFF. The CDR3 DNA reads as TGTGCCAGCAGCTTCCACGGGACAGGGGTTAGTGAGCAGTTCTTC.

The V gene is TRBV10-3, the J gene TRBJ2-3, with 10 bases aligning to TRBD2. This CDR3 region has 15 residues. CDR1 is ENHRY and CDR2 is SYGVKD in the germline V gene. The junction had 2 bases not matched to a gene; V was cut back by 4 bases and J by 1 base. DNA of the CDR3: TGTGCCATCAGTGCCGGACTAGCGGGCACAGATACGCAGTATTTT. Translating gives CAISAGLAGTDTQYF.

This clonotype has just one count. The V call is TRBV19, the J call TRBJ2-1, with TRBD2 as a possible D gene (6 bases). The CDR3 extends over 16 amino acids. The germline V gene has CDR1 LNHDA and CDR2 SQIVND (reference sequence). Trimming took 8 bases from V and 0 from J, leaving 17 bases between them. Here the CDR3 reads CASSNRDSSSYNEQFF. The CDR3 nucleotides read TGTGCCAGTTCGAACCGGGACTCGAGCTCCTACAATGAGCAGTTCTTC.

This clonotype has just a few counts. The chain carries TRBV2 and TRBJ2-1; the match to TRBD2 covers 9 bases. V gave up 3 bases and J gave up 0 bases; unmatched junction bases: 6. There are 17 residues in the CDR3. From germline, CDR1 is SNHLY and CDR2 FYNNEI. CDR3 protein: CASSDLASGASYNEQFF. CDR3 nucleotide sequence: TGTGCCAGCAGTGACTTGGCTAGCGGGGCCTCCTACAATGAGCAGTTCTTC.

V is TRBV7-2 and J is TRBJ2-5, with 8 bases aligning to TRBD2. Germline V gene data show CDR1 as SGHTA and CDR2 as FQGNSA. Trimming at V came to 7 bases and at J to 1 base, leaving 8 bases not matched to a gene. CDR3 size: 15 residues. Written as DNA, the CDR3 is TGTGCCAGCACCCTCGCGGGGGGAACCCAAGAGACCCAGTACTTC. Translated: CASTLAGGTQETQYF.

The genes are TRBV28 and TRBJ1-6; D is unclear. The V gene lost 7 bases and the J gene lost 8 bases, with 12 bases spanning the gap. The length of the CDR3 is 13 residues. Germline V gene sequence: CDR1 MDHEN, CDR2 SYDVKM. The CDR3 DNA reads as TGTGCCAGCACCAACCCCCCCTATTCACCCCTCCACTTT. This gives the protein CASTNPPYSPLHF.

Only a few counts were recorded for this clonotype. This chain connects TRBV2 to TRBJ1-4, with 7 bases aligning to TRBD1. From germline, CDR1 is SNHLY and CDR2 FYNNEI. The junction had 8 bases not matched to a gene; V was cut back by 6 bases and J by 7 bases. This CDR3 region has 14 residues. The CDR3 is CASREGARSEKLFF. CDR3 DNA: TGTGCCAGCAGAGAGGGGGCGCGCAGTGAAAAACTGTTTTTT.

This clonotype was seen many times. The V call is TRBV5-1, the J call TRBJ1-4; D remains unclear. CDR1 is SGHRS, CDR2 YFSETQ, per germline. This CDR3 has 16 residues. V dropped 4 bases and J dropped 0 bases, with 13 bases sitting between them. The CDR3 sequence is CASSTGGSSTNEKLFF. The CDR3 DNA follows: TGCGCCAGCAGCACCGGCGGGAGTTCAACTAATGAAAAACTGTTTTTT.

J is TRBJ2-3 and V is TRBV18; unclear D gene. This CDR3 comprises 17 residues. V lost 0 bases and J lost 4, with 17 bases in between. CDR1 KGHSH and CDR2 LQKENI come from the germline V gene. The DNA of the CDR3 is TGTGCCAGCTCACCACCAGTTATCGCCCCTCGGGCAGATACGCAGTATTTT. Its protein is CASSPPVIAPRADTQYF.

This clonotype has at least ten counts. An end of the junction does not agree with germline; a read error may underlie this. The rearrangement joins TRBV5-4 to TRBJ2-7, with D unclear. This CDR3 has 12 amino acids. Germline V CDR1 and CDR2: SGHNT, YYREEE (reference sequence). The CDR3 DNA reads as TGTGCCAGCAGCTTGGGGCAGGCTTATCGGCACTTC. Translating it yields CASSLGQAYRHF.

This clonotype was detected a few times. The chain combines TRBV28 with TRBJ1-6; TRBD1 agrees at 8 bases. Trimming at V came to 3 bases and at J to 0 bases, leaving 4 bases not matched to a gene. Germline V lookup: CDR1 MDHEN, CDR2 SYDVKM. The CDR3 consists of 17 residues. CDR3 sequence: CASSLDRASSYNSPLHF. The DNA for the CDR3 is TGTGCCAGCAGTTTGGACAGGGCGAGCTCCTATAATTCACCCCTCCACTTT.

This clonotype was seen ten or more times. The chain has TRBV11-2 and TRBJ2-1, with 8 bases lining up with TRBD1. V dropped 7 bases and J dropped 5; count of bases not matched to a gene: 13. The CDR3 runs to 16 residues. The germline gives CDR1 SGHAT, CDR2 FQNNGV. CDR3 nucleotide sequence: TGTGCCAGCAACCGACCCGACAGGGGTAAGGACAATGAGCAGTTCTTC. Residues: CASNRPDRGKDNEQFF.

This chain links TRBV13 with TRBJ2-7, with D unclear. V lost 4 bases to trimming and J lost 0 bases, with 10 bases between them. This CDR3 is 14 amino acids long. Germline V gene sequence: CDR1 PRHDT, CDR2 FYEKMQ (reference sequence). The CDR3, as DNA: TGTGCCAGCAGCTCATTCCTAAGCTCCTACGAGCAGTACTTC. Protein: CASSSFLSSYEQYF.